The 26 T cell receptor beta chains reported below all come from one sample, sequenced in a study of blood T cells in healthy people across ages. With a J-beta primer mix and a sample-barcoded 5' primer, a second PCR ran about 7 to 12 cycles. MiXCR was run by TCRdb on the 5' RACE reads, yielding one entry per CDR3 protein. The profile covers hundreds of thousands of distinct CDR3 sequences, with approximately 50% appearing a single time and roughly 30% taken by the ten largest. Material: blood. The origin of the receptors is an older woman in good health.

This chain uses TRBV6-2 or TRBV6-3 with TRBJ2-1, with no clear D. Trimming shortened V by 5 bases and J by 12 bases, and 17 bases separated the two germline ends. Germline CDR1 is MNHEY and CDR2 is SVGEGT. The CDR3 runs 13 residues. CDR3 protein: CASSTPNRWGQFF. The DNA of the CDR3 is TGTGCCAGCAGTACCCCGAACCGTTGGGGGCAGTTCTTC.

The chain couples TRBV12-3 or TRBV12-4 to TRBJ1-2; D is uncertain. The length of the CDR3 is 14 residues. V dropped 5 bases and J dropped 2 bases, with 12 bases sitting between them. The CDR3: CASSRFLSNYGYTF. CDR3 in DNA: TGTGCCAGCAGTAGGTTCCTTAGCAACTATGGCTACACCTTC.

The chain recombines TRBV5-1 with TRBJ2-7, with 12 positions matching TRBD2. J gave up 7 bases and V 4 bases, and 9 bases lay outside the gene matches. The germline V gene encodes CDR1 SGHRS and CDR2 YFSETQ. The CDR3 loop spans 15 amino acids. CDR3 coding DNA: TGCGCCAGCAGCGGGGGACTAGCGGGCGGTAATGAGCAGTACTTC. This encodes CASSGGLAGGNEQYF.

Worth noting for this clonotype: One junction end does not reproduce the germline sequence, and a read error may be involved. The chain is built from TRBV20-1 and TRBJ2-3, with 9 bases lining up with TRBD2. Germline CDR1 reads DFQATT; CDR2 reads SNEGSKA (reference sequence). The CDR3 sequence is 16 residues long. DNA of the CDR3: TGCACTGCTAGACCCGGGACTAGCTCTAGCACAGATACGCAGTATTTT. Protein sequence: CTARPGTSSSTDTQYF.

The CDR3 DNA reads as TGTGCCAGCGGAAGGGAAACTGAATACGAGCAGTACTTC. Protein sequence: CASGRETEYEQYF. The V and J genes are TRBV6-1 and TRBJ2-7; D is undetermined. Germline loops: CDR1 MNHNS, CDR2 SASEGT. The V end was cut by 8 bases, the J end by 4 bases, with 15 bases between. The CDR3 has 13 amino acids.

The chain links TRBV7-3 to TRBJ2-7; a possible D gene is TRBD1 (6 bases). Germline loops: CDR1 SGHTA, CDR2 FQGTGA. Trimming took 5 bases from V and 0 from J, leaving 17 bases between them. The CDR3 has 16 residues. CDR3 in amino acids: CASSVAGDPSSYEQYF. The CDR3 DNA reads TGTGCCAGCAGCGTAGCAGGGGATCCGAGCTCCTACGAGCAGTACTTC.

The chain employs TRBV20-1 and TRBJ1-6; 8 nucleotides line up with TRBD1. The ends lost 1 base at V and 14 bases at J; junction bases unmatched: 13. There are 15 residues in the CDR3. CDR1 is DFQATT and CDR2 is SNEGSKA in the germline V gene (reference sequence). In DNA form, the CDR3 reads TGCAGTGCTAGAGGGATGGGACAGGCCAAGTCGGCCCTCCACTTT. Translating gives CSARGMGQAKSALHF.

The chain employs TRBV7-9 and TRBJ1-1; TRBD1 aligns across 9 bases. Trimming removed 3 bases from V and 6 bases from J; junction bases left unmatched: 8. Germline CDR1 reads SEHNR; CDR2 reads FQNEAQ (reference sequence). This CDR3 region has 15 residues. CDR3 nucleotides: TGTGCCAGCAGCTTCCAGGGACAGGGTTTATCTGAAGCTTTCTTT. It codes for CASSFQGQGLSEAFF.

The rearrangement links TRBV3-1 to TRBJ2-3; TRBD2 agrees at 11 bases. V lost 1 base, J lost 1 base, and 10 bases stayed unmatched. CDR3 length equals 19 residues. Germline V gives CDR1 LGHDT, CDR2 YNNKEL (reference sequence). The CDR3 sequence is CASSQGASGRRKRTDTQYF. The CDR3 region has the DNA TGTGCCAGCAGCCAAGGGGCTAGCGGGAGGAGAAAGCGCACAGATACGCAGTATTTT.

V is TRBV29-1 and J is TRBJ1-2; D is ambiguous. The CDR3 has 14 residues. Germline CDR1 SQVTM, CDR2 ANQGSEA. V was clipped by 5 bases and J by 4 bases, with 17 bases between them. The chain's CDR3 is CSVLPGLGFYGYTF. The CDR3, as DNA: TGCAGCGTTTTACCGGGCCTCGGGTTCTATGGCTACACCTTC. Full variable domain (missing parts from reference TRBV29-1 and TRBJ1-2): SAVISQKPSRDICQRGTSLTIQCQVDSQVTMMFWYRQQPGQSLTLIATANQGSEATYESGFVIDKFPISRPNLTFSTLTVSNMSPEDSSIYLCSVLPGLGFYGYTFGSGTRLTVV.

The chain couples TRBV5-6 to TRBJ2-7; the D call may be TRBD1 or TRBD2 (5 bases each). Trimming removed 2 bases from V and 0 bases from J, with 9 bases in between. The CDR3 length is 14 residues. The germline V gene has CDR1 SGHDT and CDR2 YYEEEE. The DNA for the CDR3 is TGTGCCAGCAGCTTCACCGGGACCTCCTACGAGCAGTACTTC. Translation: CASSFTGTSYEQYF. Using reference TRBV5-6 and TRBJ2-7 for the parts outside the CDR3, the full variable domain is DAGVTQSPTHLIKTRGQQVTLRCSPKSGHDTVSWYQQALGQGPQFIFQYYEEEERQRGNFPDRFSGHQFPNYSSELNVNALLLGDSALYLCASSFTGTSYEQYFGPGTRLTVT.

This clonotype has only a few counts. J is TRBJ2-5 and V is TRBV15; D is perhaps TRBD2 (6 bases). The V end was cut by 0 bases, the J end by 5 bases, with 13 bases between. Germline V gene sequence: CDR1 LNHNV, CDR2 YYDKDF (reference sequence). This CDR3 has 15 residues. The chain's CDR3 is CATSRDLRGRETQYF. DNA for the CDR3: TGTGCCACCAGCAGAGATCTGCGGGGCAGGGAGACCCAGTACTTC. Full variable domain (outside the CDR3, taken from reference TRBV15 and TRBJ2-5): DAMVIQNPRYQVTQFGKPVTLSCSQTLNHNVMYWYQQKSSQAPKLLFHYYDKDFNNEADTPDNFQSRRPNTSFCFLDIRSPGLGDTAMYLCATSRDLRGRETQYFGPGTRLLVL.

The V and J genes are TRBV7-2 and TRBJ2-6, with D unclear. V lost 0 bases to trimming and J lost 4 bases, with 7 bases between them. This CDR3 has 15 residues. The germline gives CDR1 SGHTA, CDR2 FQGNSA. The CDR3 nucleotides are TGTGCCAGCAGCTTAGCGAGAACCGGGGCCAACGTCCTGACTTTC. It translates to CASSLARTGANVLTF.

This clonotype came up a few times. The chain joins TRBV6-1 to TRBJ2-7; D ambiguous. The DNA end lines up better with TRBJ2-5; the J call may be wrong. The CDR3 sequence is 12 residues long. Germline V CDR1 and CDR2: MNHNS, SASEGT. The CDR3 DNA reads as TGTGCCAGCAGTGTCCAGTCCGAGACCCAGTACTTC. This sequence encodes CASSVQSETQYF.

The sample holds one count of this clonotype. V is TRBV11-2 and J is TRBJ2-7; TRBD1 aligns across 9 bases. The CDR3 runs 16 residues. With 5 bases clipped from V and 7 bases from J, the junction kept 15 bases outside the gene matches. Per germline, CDR1 SGHAT and CDR2 FQNNGV. The CDR3 nucleotides read TGTGCCAGCAGCGTCAACAGGGGGCGAATCTACAATGAGCAGTACTTC. Its translation: CASSVNRGRIYNEQYF.

This clonotype has more than one count but fewer than ten. V gene TRBV7-2 combines with J gene TRBJ2-1; D assignment may be TRBD1 or TRBD2 (6 bases each). CDR1 is SGHTA and CDR2 is FQGNSA in the germline V gene. V shed 5 bases and J shed 7 bases, with 18 bases lying between them. The CDR3 totals 15 residues. CDR3 coding DNA: TGTGCCAGCAGCCCCCGGGGGCAGGGTGGAAATGAGCAGTTCTTC. Translating gives CASSPRGQGGNEQFF.

The chain carries TRBV20-1 and TRBJ2-5, with D perhaps TRBD1 (5 bases). The germline CDR1 and CDR2 sequences are DFQATT and SNEGSKA (reference sequence). This CDR3 region has 15 residues. V lost 0 bases, J lost 3 bases, and 14 bases lay in between. The CDR3 DNA follows: TGCAGTGCTAGAGATCAGGGCCAGACGAAAGAGACCCAGTACTTC. This encodes CSARDQGQTKETQYF.

The V and J genes are TRBV20-1 and TRBJ2-3; D not certain. This CDR3 comprises 16 residues. Trimming stripped 1 base from V and 1 base from J, with 15 bases between. Germline-derived CDR1 and CDR2 are DFQATT and SNEGSKA (reference sequence). In DNA form, the CDR3 reads TGCAGTGCTAGAGTCCTCCCAGGACCCCGCACAGATACGCAGTATTTT. This gives the protein CSARVLPGPRTDTQYF.

The CDR3 sequence: CASSWGRAGSETQYF. The CDR3, as DNA: TGTGCCAGCAGCTGGGGACGAGCGGGATCGGAGACCCAGTACTTC. The V and J genes are TRBV7-2 and TRBJ2-5, with 7 bases fitting TRBD2. From germline, CDR1 is SGHTA and CDR2 FQGNSA. V gave up 4 bases and J gave up 5 bases; unmatched junction bases: 10. This CDR3 has 15 amino acids.

This clonotype was counted only a few times. The chain combines TRBV27 with TRBJ2-3, with 7 positions matching TRBD2. V lost 8 bases to trimming and J lost 2 bases; unmatched junction nucleotides: 10. The CDR3 extends over 15 amino acids. Germline CDR1 is MNHEY and CDR2 is SMNVEV (reference sequence). The CDR3 nucleotides read TGTGCCAGCCCCCGCTGGGGGGGGACCACAGATACGCAGTATTTT. Its translation: CASPRWGGTTDTQYF.

This chain connects TRBV5-6 to TRBJ2-4; D possibly corresponds to TRBD2 (6 bases). This CDR3 comprises 17 residues. Germline values: CDR1 SGHDT, CDR2 YYEEEE. The ends were cut back, 0 bases at V and 7 bases at J, with 20 bases in the middle. The CDR3 region has the DNA TGTGCCAGCAGCTTGGCCTACAAGGGAGGCCTCGTGAACATTCAGTACTTC. Its protein is CASSLAYKGGLVNIQYF.

CDR3 DNA: TGTGCCAGCAGCTCGCTAGCGGGGAGCTCCTACGAGCAGTACTTC. Translation gives CASSSLAGSSYEQYF. This chain connects TRBV7-6 to TRBJ2-7; 9 bases match TRBD2. V trimming: 4 bases; J trimming: 0 bases; junction bases outside the gene matches: 4. This CDR3 has 15 residues. CDR1 is SGHVS and CDR2 is FNYEAQ in the germline V gene.

The chain carries TRBV20-1 and TRBJ2-1, with D possibly TRBD2 on 6 matching bases. Germline V gene data show CDR1 as DFQATT and CDR2 as SNEGSKA (reference sequence). CDR3 length: 13 residues. The V end was cut by 5 bases, the J end by 0 bases, with 8 bases between. This CDR3 reads CSAFSGSYNEQFF. CDR3 nucleotide sequence: TGCAGTGCTTTTAGCGGCTCCTACAATGAGCAGTTCTTC.

This clonotype was detected only a few times. This chain links TRBV7-3 with TRBJ2-7; D gene unclear. The CDR3 consists of 13 residues. Trimming took 5 bases from V and 3 from J, leaving 11 bases between them. Germline V gene lookup returns CDR1 SGHTA and CDR2 FQGTGA. The CDR3 loop is CASSPQPNYEQYF. In DNA, the CDR3 is TGTGCCAGCAGCCCACAGCCGAACTACGAGCAGTACTTC.

This chain uses TRBV20-1 with TRBJ2-5, with D unclear. TRBJ2-7 matches the DNA end more closely, so the J call is doubtful. CDR1 DFQATT and CDR2 SNEGSKA come from the germline V gene (reference sequence). This CDR3 spans 12 amino acids. The chain's CDR3 is CSAKSTDYEQYF. DNA for the CDR3: TGCAGTGCCAAGTCCACCGACTACGAGCAGTACTTC.

The chain couples TRBV6-2 or TRBV6-3 to TRBJ1-1; 9 bases match TRBD1. CDR3 length: 17 amino acids. Germline V gene lookup returns CDR1 MNHEY and CDR2 SVGEGT. After removal of 5 bases from V and 2 bases from J, the junction contained 12 bases not matched to a gene. CDR3 sequence reads: CASSPGTGRGENTEAFF. The CDR3 DNA follows: TGTGCCAGCAGTCCCGGGACAGGGAGAGGGGAAAACACTGAAGCTTTCTTT.